This TCR beta chain comes out of a study of cytomegalovirus exposure and HLA in healthy donors. Study-level results: With further analysis later on, most CMV-associated TCR beta chains appeared HLA-restricted. There was a cluster of highly shared sequence variants that was likely a sequencing artifact. CMV antigen specificity of a few CMV-associated chains was confirmed in vitro. CMV serostatus was the sole immune exposure information available.

PCR primers comprised 60 Vbeta and 13 Jbeta primers. Data came from immunoSEQ multiplex PCR; TCRdb stores just in-frame clones and leaves some out. Found here are 130,000 to 150,000 clones, 80% of them singletons; the top ten hold about 4.4%. In its sample, this clone was seen a few times. Its specificity is unknown. In germline, CDR1 is LGHNA, CDR2 YNFKEQ. The CDR3 runs to 14 residues. The sequenced sample consisted of PBMCs. This chain connects TRBV4-2 to TRBJ2-5; 10 bases agree with TRBD1. The tail of the sequence fits TRBJ2-7 better, so the J call may be wrong. The clonotype was recovered from a man aged 35 to 55 in good health and CMV-seronegative. CDR3 residues: CASSPTGGRDEQYF. CDR3 nucleotide sequence: TGTGCCAGCAGCCCGACAGGGGGCCGCGACGAGCAGTACTTC.